The rows below give T cell receptor beta chains drawn from one sample of a study of T cell responses to AZD1222 COVID-19 vaccine. Sequencing used immunoSEQ multiplex PCR; TCRdb keeps in-frame clones, though not all of them. The sample gives 75,000 to 95,000 clones, 70% to 90% of which show up once; 15% to 20% is in the top ten. This specimen consisted of peripheral blood, obtained on day 0 of AZD1222 vaccination. The receptors come from an adult in good health. The CDR3 runs from the conserved cysteine through the conserved F or W. Fields, in order: CDR3 DNA, CDR3 protein, CDR3 length, clone size, J gene, V gene, D gene. D genes are given only for firm matches. Clone size appears in some rows only: once, few, many, or a class for an expanded clone.

CDR3nt: TGTGCCAGCTCACCCCGAAGGGGCACGTGGGAAGGCTACACCTTC; CDR3aa: CASSPRRGTWEGYTF; len: 15; abundance: once; j_gene: TRBJ1-2; v_gene: TRBV18; d_gene: .
CDR3nt: TGTGCCAGCAGCCCCTTCCCGGAGTCCCAGCCCCAGCATTTT; CDR3aa: CASSPFPESQPQHF; len: 14; abundance: .; j_gene: TRBJ1-5; v_gene: TRBV9; d_gene: .
CDR3nt: TGTGCCAGCAGTTCGATAGCGGGAGTTGAGCAGTTCTTC; CDR3aa: CASSSIAGVEQFF; len: 13; abundance: .; j_gene: TRBJ2-1; v_gene: TRBV12-3/TRBV12-4; d_gene: TRBD2
CDR3nt: TGTGCCAGCAGTACCCCTAGCGGGAGGGCCCCAAATCTTCCCTACGAGCAGTACTTC; CDR3aa: CASSTPSGRAPNLPYEQYF; len: 19; abundance: .; j_gene: TRBJ2-7; v_gene: TRBV6-2/TRBV6-3; d_gene: TRBD2
CDR3nt: TGTGCCAGCAGCTTGGTGGGTGACTCTGGAAACACCATATATTTT; CDR3aa: CASSLVGDSGNTIYF; len: 15; abundance: .; j_gene: TRBJ1-3; v_gene: TRBV7-9; d_gene: .
CDR3nt: TGTGCCACCAGCGGGCGGTACCAAGAGACCCAGTACTTC; CDR3aa: CATSGRYQETQYF; len: 13; abundance: .; j_gene: TRBJ2-5; v_gene: TRBV15; d_gene: .
CDR3nt: TGTGCCAGCAGCCAAGATCCAGCGCCCCTCCACTTT; CDR3aa: CASSQDPAPLHF; len: 12; abundance: .; j_gene: TRBJ1-6; v_gene: TRBV3-1/TRBV3-2; d_gene: .
CDR3nt: TGTGCCAGCAGCCCCTATACAGGGTTTGGAACAGATACGCAGTATTTT; CDR3aa: CASSPYTGFGTDTQYF; len: 16; abundance: .; j_gene: TRBJ2-3; v_gene: TRBV3-1/TRBV3-2; d_gene: .
CDR3nt: TGCGCCAGCAGCTTCCTGGGACAGGGGGCGGGAGAGCAGTACTTC; CDR3aa: CASSFLGQGAGEQYF; len: 15; abundance: .; j_gene: TRBJ2-7; v_gene: TRBV5-1; d_gene: TRBD1
CDR3nt: TGTGCCAGTAGTATCGGATCTCGGGGGAGCAATCAGCCCCAGCATTTT; CDR3aa: CASSIGSRGSNQPQHF; len: 16; abundance: .; j_gene: TRBJ1-5; v_gene: TRBV19; d_gene: .
CDR3nt: TGTGCCAGCAGCGTGTCAAAAAACACTGAAGCTTTCTTT; CDR3aa: CASSVSKNTEAFF; len: 13; abundance: few; j_gene: TRBJ1-1; v_gene: TRBV7-2; d_gene: .
CDR3nt: TGCAGCGTTGAAGAGGGCGTACGGGGCTACACCTTC; CDR3aa: CSVEEGVRGYTF; len: 12; abundance: .; j_gene: TRBJ1-2; v_gene: TRBV29-1; d_gene: .
CDR3nt: TGTGCCAGCAGCTTCCGGGACAGGGGAGGCTACACCTTC; CDR3aa: CASSFRDRGGYTF; len: 13; abundance: few; j_gene: TRBJ1-2; v_gene: TRBV7-3; d_gene: TRBD1